The 7 T cell receptor beta chains below come from one sample, sequenced in a study of blood T cell repertoires in COVID-19. Here immunoSEQ multiplex PCR was the method, and the copy in TCRdb shows in-frame clones only, minus some. The sample lists more than 300,000 clones; roughly 82% were seen once. Sequencing was performed on peripheral blood. The source is a woman aged 45 to 65 with acute or convalescent COVID-19.

This rearrangement joins TRBV11-2 to TRBJ2-2; TRBD1 aligns across 7 bases. CDR3 length: 16 residues. The V gene's germline CDR1 is SGHAT and CDR2 FQNNGV. The V segment lost 0 bases and the J segment 7 bases; nucleotides outside the gene matches: 8. The DNA of the CDR3 is TGTGCCAGCAGCTTAGATCCCAGACAGGGTATCGGGGAGCTGTTTTTT. Amino acid sequence: CASSLDPRQGIGELFF.

The gene calls are TRBV24-1 and TRBJ2-7; perhaps TRBD2 as D (5 bases). The CDR3 is made up of 15 amino acids. V lost 6 bases, J lost 3 bases, and 17 bases lay in between. In germline, CDR1 is KGHDR, CDR2 SFDVKD. CDR3 coding DNA: TGTGCCACCAGTTTGCGGACTGAGAAGGGCTACGAGCAGTACTTC. It specifies CATSLRTEKGYEQYF.

The chain joins TRBV2 to TRBJ2-2; D gene unclear. The CDR3 totals 13 residues. Germline CDR1 is SNHLY and CDR2 is FYNNEI. The ends were cut back, 7 bases at V and 2 bases at J, with 8 bases in the middle. The CDR3 sequence is CASTTINTGELFF. The DNA of the CDR3 is TGTGCCAGCACTACGATTAACACCGGGGAGCTGTTTTTT. Supplemented by reference TRBV2 and TRBJ2-2, the full variable domain reads EPEVTQTPSHQVTQMGQEVILRCVPISNHLYFYWYRQILGQKVEFLVSFYNNEISEKSEIFDDQFSVERPDGSNFTLKIRSTKLEDSAMYFCASTTINTGELFFGEGSRLTVL.

The V gene is TRBV5-4, the J gene TRBJ2-4, with 9 bases lining up with TRBD2. Germline CDR1 SGHNT, CDR2 YYREEE (reference sequence). The CDR3 has 13 amino acids. Trimming cost V 2 bases and J 8 bases; bases outside gene matches: 2. This CDR3 is CASSFERGDIQYF. The CDR3 DNA follows: TGTGCCAGCAGCTTTGAGCGGGGGGACATTCAGTACTTC.

V gene TRBV7-9 combines with J gene TRBJ1-4; D ambiguous. There are 16 residues in the CDR3. V was clipped by 1 base and J by 4 bases, with 13 bases between them. CDR1 and CDR2 from the germline V gene are SEHNR and FQNEAQ (reference sequence). The CDR3 reads CASSLDDLRNNEKLFF. CDR3 DNA sequence: TGTGCCAGCAGCTTAGATGATCTGAGAAATAATGAAAAACTGTTTTTT. Together with reference TRBV7-9 and TRBJ1-4, the CDR3 gives the full variable domain: DTGVSQNPRHKITKRGQNVTFRCDPISEHNRLYWYRQTLGQGPEFLTYFQNEAQLEKSRLLSDRFSAERPKGSFSTLEIQRTEQGDSAMYLCASSLDDLRNNEKLFFGSGTQLSVL.

In DNA, the CDR3 is TGCGCCAGCAGCCTTAGCAGCGGGAGTTCGTCCTACAATGAGCAGTTCTTC. It is translated as CASSLSSGSSSYNEQFF. The V call is TRBV4-1, the J call TRBJ2-1; 8 positions agree with TRBD2. The ends lost 4 bases at V and 1 base at J; junction bases unmatched: 9. The CDR3 extends over 17 amino acids. Germline assignment: CDR1 MGHRA and CDR2 YSYEKL.

V gene TRBV6-2 or TRBV6-3 combines with J gene TRBJ1-5, with D possibly TRBD1 on 5 matching bases. CDR1 and CDR2 from the germline V gene are MNHEY and SVGEGT. Trimming stripped 0 bases from V and 4 bases from J, with 10 bases between. This CDR3 is 15 amino acids long. The DNA for the CDR3 is TGTGCCAGCAGTTACTCAGGGGTGGCAAATCAGCCCCAGCATTTT. Translating gives CASSYSGVANQPQHF.